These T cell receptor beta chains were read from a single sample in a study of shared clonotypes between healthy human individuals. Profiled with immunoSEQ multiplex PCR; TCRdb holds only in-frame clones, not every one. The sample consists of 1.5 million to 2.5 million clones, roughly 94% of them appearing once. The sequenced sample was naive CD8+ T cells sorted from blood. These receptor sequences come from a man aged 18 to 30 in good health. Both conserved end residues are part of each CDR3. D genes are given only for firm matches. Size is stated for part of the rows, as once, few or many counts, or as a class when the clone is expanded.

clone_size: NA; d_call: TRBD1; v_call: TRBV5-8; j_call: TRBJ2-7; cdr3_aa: CASSTDQGTAYEQYF; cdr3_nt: TGTGCCAGCAGCACAGACCAAGGGACAGCGTACGAGCAGTACTTC
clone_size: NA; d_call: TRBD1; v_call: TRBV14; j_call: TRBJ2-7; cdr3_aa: CASSQEGFGSEGAVEQYF; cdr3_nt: TGTGCCAGCAGCCAAGAAGGTTTCGGTAGCGAGGGGGCGGTCGAGCAGTACTTC
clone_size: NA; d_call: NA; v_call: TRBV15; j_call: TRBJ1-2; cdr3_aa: CATSRTGEDGYTF; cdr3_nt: TGTGCCACCAGCAGAACTGGGGAGGACGGCTACACCTTC
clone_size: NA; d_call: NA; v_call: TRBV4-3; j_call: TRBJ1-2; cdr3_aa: CASSQDEGGGNGYTF; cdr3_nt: TGCGCCAGCAGCCAAGATGAGGGGGGCGGGAATGGCTACACCTTC
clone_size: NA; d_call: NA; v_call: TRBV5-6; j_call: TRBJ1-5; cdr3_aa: CASSFGLGGNQPQHF; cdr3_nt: TGTGCCAGCAGCTTCGGACTTGGAGGCAATCAGCCCCAGCATTTT
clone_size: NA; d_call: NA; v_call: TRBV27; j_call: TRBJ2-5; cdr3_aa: CASRSGTSLAQYF; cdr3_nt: TGTGCCAGCAGGTCCGGGACGTCTTTGGCCCAGTACTTC
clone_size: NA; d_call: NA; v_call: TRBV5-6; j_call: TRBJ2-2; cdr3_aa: CASSGSTGELFF; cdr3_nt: TGTGCCAGCTCCGGGTCCACCGGGGAGCTGTTTTTT
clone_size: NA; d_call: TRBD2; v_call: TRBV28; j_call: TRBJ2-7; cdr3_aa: CASSFTSGLYEQYF; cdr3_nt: TGTGCCAGCAGTTTTACTAGCGGGCTCTACGAGCAGTACTTC
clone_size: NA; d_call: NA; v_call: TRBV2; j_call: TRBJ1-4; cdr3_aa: CATRQSEDATNEKLFF; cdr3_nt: TGTGCCACGAGACAGTCAGAGGACGCAACTAATGAAAAACTGTTTTTT
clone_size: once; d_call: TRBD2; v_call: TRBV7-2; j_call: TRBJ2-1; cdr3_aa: CASSASGGSYNEQFF; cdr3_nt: TGTGCCAGCAGCGCCAGCGGGGGCTCCTACAATGAGCAGTTCTTC
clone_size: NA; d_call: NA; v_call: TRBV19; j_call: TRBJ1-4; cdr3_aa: CASSIQFRGDVGEKLFF; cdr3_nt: TGTGCCAGTAGTATACAGTTCAGAGGAGACGTAGGAGAAAAACTGTTTTTT
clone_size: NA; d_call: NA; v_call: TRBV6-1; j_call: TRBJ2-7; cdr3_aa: CATTPGPGYEQYF; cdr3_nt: TGTGCCACCACCCCGGGACCGGGCTACGAGCAGTACTTC
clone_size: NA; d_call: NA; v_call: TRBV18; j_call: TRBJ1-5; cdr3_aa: CASSPLQGDNQPQHF; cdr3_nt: TGTGCCAGCTCACCGCTTCAGGGTGACAATCAGCCCCAGCATTTT
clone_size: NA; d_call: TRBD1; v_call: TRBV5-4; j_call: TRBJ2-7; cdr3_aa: CASSSAGTGGGEQYF; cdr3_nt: TGTGCCAGCAGCTCCGCCGGGACAGGGGGCGGCGAGCAGTACTTC
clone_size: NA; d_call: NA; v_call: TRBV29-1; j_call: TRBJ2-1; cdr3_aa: CSVEPGLPVEQFF; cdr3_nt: TGCAGCGTTGAACCGGGACTCCCTGTTGAGCAGTTCTTC
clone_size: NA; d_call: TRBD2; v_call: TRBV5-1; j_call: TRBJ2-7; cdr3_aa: CASSLTIPSGFLYEQYF; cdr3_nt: TGCGCCAGCAGCTTGACAATACCTAGCGGGTTCTTATACGAGCAGTACTTC
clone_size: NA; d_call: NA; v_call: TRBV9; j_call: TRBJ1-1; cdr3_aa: CASSPILNTEAFF; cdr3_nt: TGTGCCAGCAGTCCTATCCTGAACACTGAAGCTTTCTTT
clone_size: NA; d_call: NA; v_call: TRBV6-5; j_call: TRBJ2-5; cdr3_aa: CASSHRVREETQYF; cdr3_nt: TGTGCCAGCAGCCATAGAGTGAGGGAAGAGACCCAGTACTTC
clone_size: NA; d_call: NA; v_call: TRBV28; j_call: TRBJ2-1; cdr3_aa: CASSSPTGTRDNEQFF; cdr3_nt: TGTGCCAGCAGTTCCCCGACAGGCACCAGGGACAATGAGCAGTTCTTC
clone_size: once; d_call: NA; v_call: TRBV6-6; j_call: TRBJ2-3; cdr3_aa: CASSSGEVLSTDTQYF; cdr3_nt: TGTGCCAGCAGCTCGGGTGAGGTTTTAAGCACAGATACGCAGTATTTT
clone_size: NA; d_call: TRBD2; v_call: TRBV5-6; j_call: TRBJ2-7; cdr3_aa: CASRVAGGPLYEQYF; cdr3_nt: TGTGCCAGCAGAGTAGCGGGAGGGCCGCTCTACGAGCAGTACTTC
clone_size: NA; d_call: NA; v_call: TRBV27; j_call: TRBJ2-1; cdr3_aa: CASSLDGGAYNEQFF; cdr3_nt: TGTGCCAGCAGTTTAGACGGGGGAGCCTACAATGAGCAGTTCTTC
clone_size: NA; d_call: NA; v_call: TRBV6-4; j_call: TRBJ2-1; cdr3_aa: CASSEGPQVNNEQFF; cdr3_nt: TGTGCCAGCAGTGAAGGGCCCCAGGTAAACAATGAGCAGTTCTTC
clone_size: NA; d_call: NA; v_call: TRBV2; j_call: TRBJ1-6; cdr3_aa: CASSDTTPVSYNSPLHF; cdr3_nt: TGTGCCAGCAGTGACACGACACCGGTCTCCTATAATTCACCCCTCCACTTT
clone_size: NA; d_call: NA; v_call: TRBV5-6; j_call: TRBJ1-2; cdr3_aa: CASSPEAGSNYGYTF; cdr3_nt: TGTGCCAGCAGCCCTGAGGCCGGATCTAACTATGGCTACACCTTC
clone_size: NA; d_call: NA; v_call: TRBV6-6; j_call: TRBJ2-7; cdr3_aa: CASIGPGYSEQYF; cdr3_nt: TGTGCCAGCATCGGACCAGGGTACAGCGAGCAGTACTTC
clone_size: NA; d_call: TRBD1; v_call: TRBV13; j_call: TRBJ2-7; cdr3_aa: CASSSPGTVLEQYF; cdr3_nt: TGTGCCAGCAGCTCCCCCGGGACAGTACTCGAGCAGTACTTC
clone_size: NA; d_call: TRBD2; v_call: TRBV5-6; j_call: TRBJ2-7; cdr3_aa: CASSYGTSYEQYF; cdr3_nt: TGTGCCAGCAGCTACGGGACTAGCTACGAGCAGTACTTC
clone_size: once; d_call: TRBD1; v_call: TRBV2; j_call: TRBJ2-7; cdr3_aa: CASSEGTGTTYEQYF; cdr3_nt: TGTGCCAGCAGTGAAGGGACAGGGACAACCTACGAGCAGTACTTC
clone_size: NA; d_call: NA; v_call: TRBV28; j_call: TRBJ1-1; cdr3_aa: CASSLGGSEAFF; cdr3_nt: TGTGCCAGCAGTTTGGGGGGGTCTGAAGCTTTCTTT
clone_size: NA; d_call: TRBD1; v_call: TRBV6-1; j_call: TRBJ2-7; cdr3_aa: CASSPQGAFYEQYF; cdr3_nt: TGTGCCAGCAGTCCCCAGGGGGCGTTCTACGAGCAGTACTTC
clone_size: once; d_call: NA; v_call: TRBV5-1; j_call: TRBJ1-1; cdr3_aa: CASSLKRASTEAFF; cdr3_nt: TGCGCCAGCAGCTTGAAAAGGGCGAGCACTGAAGCTTTCTTT
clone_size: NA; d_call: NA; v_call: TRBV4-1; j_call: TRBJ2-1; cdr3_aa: CASSQVPGSYNEQFF; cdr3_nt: TGCGCCAGCAGCCAAGTCCCGGGGTCCTACAATGAGCAGTTCTTC
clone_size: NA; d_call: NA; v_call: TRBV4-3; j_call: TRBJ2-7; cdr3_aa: CASSQDFSLHEQYF; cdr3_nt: TGCGCCAGCAGCCAAGATTTCTCCCTCCACGAGCAGTACTTC
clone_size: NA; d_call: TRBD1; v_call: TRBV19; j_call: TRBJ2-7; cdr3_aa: CASSEGQGYEQYF; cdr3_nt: TGTGCCAGTAGTGAAGGACAGGGTTACGAGCAGTACTTC
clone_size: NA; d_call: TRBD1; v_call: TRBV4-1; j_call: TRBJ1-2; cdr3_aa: CASSHPGTVYGYTF; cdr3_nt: TGCGCCAGCAGCCACCCCGGGACAGTCTATGGCTACACCTTC
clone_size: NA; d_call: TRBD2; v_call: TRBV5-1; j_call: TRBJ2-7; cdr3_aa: CASSLALAGGLGEQYF; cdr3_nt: TGCGCCAGCAGCTTGGCACTAGCGGGAGGGCTGGGCGAGCAGTACTTC
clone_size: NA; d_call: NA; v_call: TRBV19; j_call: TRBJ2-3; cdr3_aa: CASSTLALDTQYF; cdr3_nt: TGTGCCAGTAGTACGCTGGCGCTAGATACGCAGTATTTT
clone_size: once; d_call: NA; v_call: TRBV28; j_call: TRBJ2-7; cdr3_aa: CASSLQGSPSSYEQYF; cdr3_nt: TGTGCCAGCAGTTTACAAGGGAGTCCGAGCTCCTACGAGCAGTACTTC
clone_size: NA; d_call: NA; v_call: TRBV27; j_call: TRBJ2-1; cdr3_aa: CASSLIGILGYNEQFF; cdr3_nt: TGTGCCAGCAGTTTAATAGGAATCCTTGGCTACAATGAGCAGTTCTTC
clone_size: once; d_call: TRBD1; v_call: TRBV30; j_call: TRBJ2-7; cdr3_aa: CAWTPRGTGDLYEQYF; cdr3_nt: TGTGCCTGGACCCCCCGGGGGACAGGTGATCTATACGAGCAGTACTTC
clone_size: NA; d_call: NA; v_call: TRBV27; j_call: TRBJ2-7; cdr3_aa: CASSPGRGANEQYF; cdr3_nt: TGTGCCAGCAGTCCGGGTAGGGGGGCCAACGAGCAGTACTTC
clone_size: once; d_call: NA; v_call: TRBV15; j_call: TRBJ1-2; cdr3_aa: CATSNERANYGYTF; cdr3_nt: TGTGCCACCAGCAACGAACGGGCGAACTATGGCTACACCTTC
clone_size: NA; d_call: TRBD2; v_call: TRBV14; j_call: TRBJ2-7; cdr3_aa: CASSQASSGVYEQYF; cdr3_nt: TGTGCCAGCAGCCAAGCGTCTAGCGGGGTGTACGAGCAGTACTTC
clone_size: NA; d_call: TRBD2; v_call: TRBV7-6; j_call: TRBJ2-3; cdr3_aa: CASSFLAGSTDTQYF; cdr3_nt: TGTGCCAGCAGCTTTCTAGCGGGAAGCACAGATACGCAGTATTTT
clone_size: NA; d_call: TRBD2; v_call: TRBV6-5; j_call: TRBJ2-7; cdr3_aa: CASKSSGVNYEQYF; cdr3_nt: TGTGCCAGCAAGTCCAGCGGGGTGAACTACGAGCAGTACTTC
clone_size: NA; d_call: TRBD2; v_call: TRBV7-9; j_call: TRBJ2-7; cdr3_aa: CASSLGAGTSLYEQYF; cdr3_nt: TGTGCCAGCAGCTTAGGGGCCGGGACTAGTCTCTACGAGCAGTACTTC
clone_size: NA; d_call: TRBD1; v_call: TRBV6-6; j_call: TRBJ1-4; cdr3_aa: CASSYFLAGGNEKLFF; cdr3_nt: TGTGCCAGCAGTTACTTCCTCGCAGGGGGAAATGAAAAACTGTTTTTT
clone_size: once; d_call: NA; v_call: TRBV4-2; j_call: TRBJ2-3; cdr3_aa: CASSLGDTQYF; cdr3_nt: TGTGCCAGCAGCCTAGGAGATACGCAGTATTTT
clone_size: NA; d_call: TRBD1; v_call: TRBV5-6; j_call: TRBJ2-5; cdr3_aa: CASSHDREEEETQYF; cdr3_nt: TGTGCCAGCAGCCACGACAGGGAAGAGGAAGAGACCCAGTACTTC
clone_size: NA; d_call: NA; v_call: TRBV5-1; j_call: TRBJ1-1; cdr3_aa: CASSSDGGGTEAFF; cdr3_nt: TGCGCCAGCAGCTCAGACGGGGGTGGCACTGAAGCTTTCTTT
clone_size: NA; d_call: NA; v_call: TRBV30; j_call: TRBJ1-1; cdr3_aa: CAWSVGWDTEAFF; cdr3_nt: TGTGCCTGGAGTGTGGGGTGGGACACTGAAGCTTTCTTT
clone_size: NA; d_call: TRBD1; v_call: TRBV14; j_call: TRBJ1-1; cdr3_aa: CASSPLVGQGGTEAFF; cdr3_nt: TGTGCCAGCAGCCCCTTAGTCGGACAGGGGGGCACTGAAGCTTTCTTT
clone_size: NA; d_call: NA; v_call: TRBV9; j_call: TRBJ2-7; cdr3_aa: CASSVGADSYEQYF; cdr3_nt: TGTGCCAGCAGCGTGGGGGCAGACTCCTACGAGCAGTACTTC
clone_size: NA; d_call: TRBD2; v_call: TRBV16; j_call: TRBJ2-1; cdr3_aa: CASSQGTNSYNEQFF; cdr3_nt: TGTGCCAGCAGCCAAGGGACTAACTCCTACAATGAGCAGTTCTTC
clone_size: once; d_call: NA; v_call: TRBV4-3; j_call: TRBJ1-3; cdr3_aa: CASSQGYGTGNTIYF; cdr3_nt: TGCGCCAGCAGCCAAGGGTACGGGACCGGAAACACCATATATTTT
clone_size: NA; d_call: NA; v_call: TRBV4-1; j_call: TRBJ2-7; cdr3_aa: CASSQSAGRYEQYF; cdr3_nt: TGCGCCAGCAGCCAGTCGGCGGGGCGCTACGAGCAGTACTTC
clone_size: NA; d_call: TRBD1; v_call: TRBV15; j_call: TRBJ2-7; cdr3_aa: CATSSRTGAYEQYF; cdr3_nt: TGTGCCACCAGCAGTCGGACAGGGGCCTACGAGCAGTACTTC
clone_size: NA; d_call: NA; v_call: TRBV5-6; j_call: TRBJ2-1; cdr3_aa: CASSLVSSSYNEQFF; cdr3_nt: TGTGCCAGCAGCTTGGTCTCGAGCTCCTACAATGAGCAGTTCTTC